This TCR beta chain was retrieved from a study of early T cells in non-severe SARS-CoV-2 infection. For the study at large: The authors sequenced bulk RNA from unsorted whole blood, leaving chains unpaired.

cDNA molecules, individually, were tagged with unique molecular identifiers. TCRdb re-called the 5' RACE reads through MiXCR, storing one row per CDR3 protein. Of 25,000 to 30,000 distinct CDR3 sequences listed, roughly 4% are singletons. This clonotype was seen at least ten times. What it binds is not known. Germline V gene lookup returns CDR1 MDHEN and CDR2 SYDVKM. The CDR3 extends over 22 amino acids. V was pared by 3 bases and J by 0 bases, with 22 bases of the junction left unmatched. Study conclusions and caveats: VDJdb matches were skewed toward anti-spike CD8 T cell responses.

The sample consisted of whole blood. The chain is built from TRBV28 and TRBJ2-3, with 9 bases matching TRBD1. This TCR was sampled from an adult who was a healthcare worker with PCR-confirmed SARS-CoV-2 infection or an uninfected control (not recorded which). For the CDR3, the DNA is TGTGCCAGCAGTTTTTCTGGTATCCCTGGGAGGACAGGGGATTATAGCACAGATACGCAGTATTTT. It codes for CASSFSGIPGRTGDYSTDTQYF.